The rows below give T cell receptor beta chains drawn from one sample of a study of CD8 T cells in ankylosing spondylitis. TCRdb processed the 5' RACE reads anew with MiXCR; each CDR3 protein has one entry. The sample consists of a few hundred thousand distinct CDR3 sequences, over 9.5% of them appearing once. The specimen was blood, either unsorted or a sorted T cell fraction (not recorded which). These receptors all come from a male donor with ankylosing spondylitis. Each CDR3 is given with its conserved first and last residue. A D gene is named only where the DNA matches it firmly. Size is omitted from some rows. Given values are once, few, many or a class for expanded clones.

d_call j_call clone_size v_call cdr3_aa cdr3_nt
NA TRBJ1-2 NA TRBV7-9 CASSLAGEGTNYGYTF TGTGCCAGCAGCTTAGCAGGGGAAGGGACTAACTATGGCTACACCTTC
TRBD1 TRBJ2-3 NA TRBV9 CASSVARQGIPTQYF TGTGCCAGCAGCGTAGCTCGACAGGGAATCCCTACGCAGTATTTT
NA TRBJ2-5 few TRBV20-1 CSASPGTAGETQYF TGCAGTGCTAGCCCAGGGACGGCGGGAGAGACCCAGTACTTC
NA TRBJ2-1 few TRBV10-1 CASGAYNEQFF TGCGCCAGCGGGGCCTACAATGAGCAGTTCTTC
TRBD1 TRBJ1-2 few TRBV20-1 CSARQRGQGAGGYTF TGCAGTGCTAGGCAAAGGGGACAGGGGGCCGGTGGCTACACCTTC
NA TRBJ1-2 NA TRBV7-9 CASSPTYRGNGYTF TGTGCCAGCAGTCCAACCTACAGAGGGAATGGCTACACCTTC
NA TRBJ2-5 NA TRBV20-1 CSARDLRSPETQYF TGCAGTGCTAGAGATCTCCGAAGTCCGGAGACCCAGTACTTC
NA TRBJ1-1 few TRBV19 CASRSRSQPEEAFF TGTGCCAGTAGGTCCCGGAGCCAGCCCGAAGAAGCTTTCTTT
NA TRBJ1-1 NA TRBV28 CASCAGGVNTEAFF TGTGCCAGCTGCGCGGGGGGGGTGAACACTGAAGCTTTCTTT
TRBD2 TRBJ2-6 few TRBV12-3/TRBV12-4 CASRPLAGGSSGANVLTF TGTGCCAGCAGGCCATTAGCGGGAGGGAGCTCTGGGGCCAACGTCCTGACTTTC
NA TRBJ2-3 NA TRBV6-1 CASSEVVEDTQYF TGTGCCAGCAGTGAAGTGGTGGAAGATACGCAGTATTTT
TRBD2 TRBJ2-1 many TRBV19 CASSIGTSGSNEQFF TGTGCCAGTAGTATTGGGACTAGCGGGAGCAATGAGCAGTTCTTC
NA TRBJ2-3 few TRBV6-4 CASSDEPLLPQYF TGTGCCAGCAGTGACGAGCCGTTACTACCGCAGTATTTT
NA TRBJ2-3 NA TRBV24-1 CATAKDRGSFTDTQYF TGTGCCACCGCCAAAGACAGAGGTTCATTCACAGATACGCAGTATTTT
TRBD1 TRBJ2-2 few TRBV5-1 CASSLAGTETGELFF TGCGCCAGCAGCTTGGCCGGGACAGAGACCGGGGAGCTGTTTTTT
TRBD1 TRBJ1-2 NA TRBV9 CASRAGGGYGYTF TGTGCCAGCAGGGCAGGAGGGGGCTACGGCTACACCTTC
TRBD1 TRBJ1-1 many TRBV5-1 CASSLAGTVTGAFF TGCGCCAGCAGCTTGGCCGGGACAGTAACAGGAGCTTTCTTT
TRBD2 TRBJ2-1 few TRBV11-2 CASSSSFRLAERNNEQFF TGTGCCAGCAGCTCCTCTTTTCGACTAGCGGAAAGAAACAATGAGCAGTTCTTC
NA TRBJ2-7 many TRBV5-6 CASSLLPLDEQYF TGTGCCAGCAGCTTATTGCCCTTGGACGAGCAGTACTTC
TRBD2 TRBJ2-2 many TRBV11-2 CASSLDTSGNTGELFF TGTGCCAGCAGCTTAGATACTAGCGGCAACACCGGGGAGCTGTTTTTT
NA TRBJ2-2 few TRBV11-2 CASSLSSVGGELFF TGTGCCAGCAGCTTATCTAGCGTAGGCGGGGAGCTGTTTTTT
NA TRBJ1-4 NA TRBV5-1 CASRLEGFSYEKLFF TGCGCCAGCAGACTAGAAGGTTTTAGCTATGAAAAACTGTTTTTT